The present T cell receptor beta chain was sequenced within a study of shared clonotypes between healthy human individuals. Study-level results: Generally, naive subsets came out with larger estimated richness than memory subsets.

Naive CD8 cells comprised CD45RO-negative, CCR7-positively selected cells, excluding terminally differentiated effector memory CD45RA+ cells. To note about this clone: Its target is unknown.

Using immunoSEQ multiplex PCR, the repertoire was profiled, and TCRdb retains in-frame clones only, with some absent. The repertoire consists of about 820,000 clones, with roughly 92% occurring once and the leading ten covering 24%. J lost 2 bases, V lost 1 base, and 3 bases had no gene match. CDR1 SGDLS and CDR2 YYNGEE come from the germline V gene. The CDR3 covers 15 residues. The TCR comes from a young man in good health. What was sequenced was naive CD8+ T cells sorted from blood. V and J are TRBV9 and TRBJ2-5; 9 bases are a match to TRBD2. CDR3 coding DNA: TGTGCCAGCAGCGTACTAGCGGGGCAACAAGAGACCCAGTACTTC. Translation: CASSVLAGQQETQYF.